This T cell receptor beta chain is drawn from a study of beta chain features in type 1 diabetes. The sequenced template was cDNA made from the entire isolated RNA. The table came from immunoSEQ multiplex PCR; TCRdb's copy has only in-frame clones and leaves some out. The data contain 620,000 or so clones, roughly 15% of them singletons. In germline, CDR1 is LGHNA, CDR2 YSLEER. The length of the CDR3 is 16 residues. V was clipped by 0 bases and J by 0 bases, with 12 bases between them. The clonotype was recovered from a man in his late teens or twenties in good health. The sequenced sample consisted of naive CD4+ T cells from blood. The genes are TRBV4-3 and TRBJ2-7; D gene uncertain. CDR3 loop: CASSQERFQISYEQYF. In DNA, the CDR3 is TGCGCCAGCAGCCAAGAAAGGTTTCAGATCTCCTACGAGCAGTACTTC.